The next 18 T cell receptor beta chains were all read from a single sample in a study of radiotherapy plus CTLA-4 blockade in lung cancer. Repertoires were generated with immunoSEQ multiplex PCR, while TCRdb's copy carries only in-frame clones and drops some. The sample comprises 81,000 or so clones, around nine tenths of which are singletons, and less than 0.9% rests with the top ten. This sample comprised peripheral blood, obtained from a patient treated with radiotherapy plus ipilimumab. These receptors came from a human donor with non-small cell lung cancer who had stable disease on radiotherapy plus ipilimumab.

This clone was counted between two and nine times. The rearrangement joins TRBV10-3 to TRBJ1-4; 7 bases are shared with TRBD1. This CDR3 has 13 residues. Unmatched junction bases numbered 5, after V lost 5 bases and J lost 8 bases. Germline CDR1 is ENHRY and CDR2 is SYGVKD. CDR3 nucleotide sequence: TGTGCCATCAGTACAGGGGCCTGGGAAAAACTGTTTTTT. It codes for CAISTGAWEKLFF.

This chain uses TRBV2 with TRBJ2-7, with 14 bases fitting TRBD2. This CDR3 has 16 amino acids. Germline assignment: CDR1 SNHLY and CDR2 FYNNEI. V dropped 11 bases and J dropped 3; count of bases not matched to a gene: 12. CDR3 sequence: CASTGTSGRGYYEQYF. In DNA, the CDR3 is TGTGCCTCCACCGGGACTAGCGGGAGAGGGTACTACGAGCAGTACTTC.

This clone was recorded once. This chain connects TRBV6-1 to TRBJ1-2, with TRBD1 matching over 7 bases. There are 16 residues in the CDR3. With 4 bases clipped from V and 0 bases from J, the junction kept 8 bases outside the gene matches. CDR1 MNHNS and CDR2 SASEGT come from the germline V gene. Here the CDR3 reads CASSGGTDLANYGYTF. The CDR3 nucleotides are TGTGCCAGCAGTGGAGGGACAGATCTTGCTAACTATGGCTACACCTTC.

The J gene is TRBJ2-7, the V gene TRBV6-1; D unresolved. Per germline, CDR1 MNHNS and CDR2 SASEGT. V was cut by 3 bases and J by 10 bases, with 7 bases left in between. This CDR3 contains 10 residues. CDR3 sequence reads: CASSDPSQYF. The CDR3 region has the DNA TGTGCCAGCAGTGACCCCTCTCAGTACTTC.

The chain links TRBV30 to TRBJ1-6, with D hard to call. Germline lookup yields CDR1 GTSNPN and CDR2 SVGIG (reference sequence). The length of the CDR3 is 16 residues. V lost 0 bases to trimming and J lost 7 bases, with 16 bases between them. The CDR3 sequence: CAWSVGGLNPNSPLHF. The CDR3 bases are TGTGCCTGGAGTGTGGGAGGACTCAACCCGAATTCACCCCTCCACTTT.

CDR3 sequence: CASSWDRVSTGELFF. The CDR3 nucleotides are TGTGCCAGTAGTTGGGACAGGGTTAGCACCGGGGAGCTGTTTTTT. The chain uses TRBV19 and TRBJ2-2, with TRBD1 matching over 9 bases. Looked up from germline, CDR1 is LNHDA and CDR2 is SQIVND (reference sequence). Trimming at V came to 5 bases and at J to 4 bases, leaving 5 bases not matched to a gene. The CDR3 runs to 15 residues.

The J gene is TRBJ1-6, the V gene TRBV30; D gene ambiguous. V lost 2 bases and J lost 7, with 9 bases in between. The CDR3 contains 13 residues. CDR1 is GTSNPN and CDR2 is SVGIG in the germline V gene (reference sequence). The CDR3 sequence is CAWSPGFNSPLHF. The CDR3 DNA is TGTGCCTGGAGTCCGGGGTTCAATTCACCCCTCCACTTT.

J is TRBJ2-5 and V is TRBV28; D is ambiguous. CDR3 length: 12 amino acids. CDR1 and CDR2 from the germline V gene are MDHEN and SYDVKM. Trimming took 4 bases from V and 1 from J, leaving 4 bases between them. CDR3 amino acids: CASSSTQETQYF. The CDR3 DNA sequence: TGTGCCAGCAGTTCCACCCAAGAGACCCAGTACTTC.

This clone was counted a single time. The genes are TRBV7-6 and TRBJ1-5; D gene uncertain. The ends were cut back, 2 bases at V and 3 bases at J, with 5 bases in the middle. The CDR3 is 13 residues long. Germline-derived CDR1 and CDR2 are SGHVS and FNYEAQ. CDR3 sequence (DNA): TGTGCCAGCAGCTTACGTGTCAATCAGCCCCAGCATTTT. It encodes CASSLRVNQPQHF.

The gene calls are TRBV27 and TRBJ1-6; 9 bases are a match to TRBD1. This CDR3 comprises 14 residues. From germline, CDR1 is MNHEY and CDR2 SMNVEV (reference sequence). Trimming at V came to 6 bases and at J to 11 bases, leaving 8 bases not matched to a gene. The CDR3 sequence is CASSPGTGYAPLHF. The CDR3 DNA sequence: TGTGCCAGCAGCCCCGGGACAGGGTATGCACCCCTCCACTTT.

The V gene is TRBV30, the J gene TRBJ1-6; D not certain. Germline CDR1 reads GTSNPN; CDR2 reads SVGIG (reference sequence). Trimming removed 0 bases at V and 12 bases at J, with 9 bases between. The CDR3 runs to 12 residues. The CDR3 loop is CAWSVVPIPLHF. The DNA of the CDR3 is TGTGCCTGGAGTGTAGTACCGATACCCCTCCACTTT.

The V gene is TRBV7-9, the J gene TRBJ2-2; no clear D gene. CDR3 length equals 18 residues. Per germline, CDR1 SEHNR and CDR2 FQNEAQ (reference sequence). Trimming removed 5 bases from V and 6 bases from J, with 25 bases in between. CDR3 protein: CASSRPGGRRSLPGELFF. The CDR3 DNA follows: TGTGCCAGCAGCCGCCCAGGCGGACGAAGGTCTTTACCCGGGGAGCTGTTTTTT.

This chain links TRBV7-9 with TRBJ2-7; D remains unclear. V was clipped by 3 bases and J by 6 bases, with 18 bases between them. Germline CDR1 is SEHNR and CDR2 is FQNEAQ (reference sequence). This CDR3 has 15 amino acids. CDR3 sequence (DNA): TGTGCCAGCAGCTTGCTTCCGACGAATTCGGGCGAGCAGTACTTC. This translates into CASSLLPTNSGEQYF.

This chain links TRBV18 with TRBJ2-5, with 7 bases that match TRBD2. The CDR3 consists of 13 residues. After removal of 6 bases from V and 5 bases from J, the junction contained 6 bases not matched to a gene. CDR1 KGHSH and CDR2 LQKENI come from the germline V gene. The CDR3 DNA reads TGTGCCAGCTCTCTCGGACTAGGGGAGACCCAGTACTTC. It specifies CASSLGLGETQYF.

The chain joins TRBV19 to TRBJ2-3, with 8 nucleotides matching TRBD2. The trim removed 3 bases at V and 2 bases at J, leaving 4 bases unmatched. The CDR3 covers 15 residues. The germline CDR1 and CDR2 sequences are LNHDA and SQIVND (reference sequence). CDR3 sequence (DNA): TGTGCCAGTAGTATGCGGGGGGAACCCACAGATACGCAGTATTTT. This codes for CASSMRGEPTDTQYF.

The J gene is TRBJ2-6, the V gene TRBV6-1; D is unclear. V was shortened by 8 bases and J by 4 bases, with 15 bases between the two germline ends. Germline loops: CDR1 MNHNS, CDR2 SASEGT. CDR3 length: 15 residues. The CDR3 protein is CASGIGPGGANVLTF. Here the CDR3 DNA reads TGTGCCAGCGGCATAGGTCCCGGGGGGGCCAACGTCCTGACTTTC.

This clone was found a few times. The chain is built from TRBV6-4 and TRBJ1-2; D possibly corresponds to TRBD1 (6 bases). Trimming left V 5 bases short and J 4 bases short, with 17 bases between. The V gene's germline CDR1 is MRHNA and CDR2 SNTAGT. The CDR3 extends over 15 amino acids. For the CDR3, the DNA is TGTGCCAGCAGTCCCGCGGGGGGGGCGCCCTATGGCTACACCTTC. This codes for CASSPAGGAPYGYTF.

This clone has only a few counts. The J gene is TRBJ1-6, the V gene TRBV19; D is unclear. V dropped 5 bases and J dropped 10 bases, with 9 bases sitting between them. Germline V gene lookup returns CDR1 LNHDA and CDR2 SQIVND (reference sequence). This CDR3 region has 12 residues. The CDR3 DNA reads as TGTGCCAGTAGTGTCGGACTCTCACCCCTCCACTTT. This encodes CASSVGLSPLHF.